This T cell receptor beta chain was sequenced for a study of cytomegalovirus exposure and HLA in healthy donors. Points from the study as a whole: Available immune exposure information covered CMV serostatus only.

The V and J ends lost 7 bases and 14 bases respectively, with 15 bases between them. There are 12 residues in the CDR3. In germline, CDR1 is MNHEY, CDR2 SVGAGI. It was with 60 Vbeta and 13 Jbeta primers that the PCR ran. Profiling relied on immunoSEQ multiplex PCR, and the TCRdb table lists in-frame clones only, not all of them. The sample holds 100,000 to 150,000 clones, around three quarters seen once. About this clone itself: Its antigen is undetermined.

The source of this sequence is a woman in her 50s in good health and CMV-seronegative. This chain joins TRBV6-5 and TRBJ1-6; perhaps TRBD1 as D (5 bases). The sequenced sample consisted of PBMCs. The CDR3: CASKPGGSTLHF. The CDR3 region has the DNA TGTGCCAGCAAACCCGGGGGAAGCACCCTCCACTTT.